Below, 18 T cell receptor beta chains from the same sample are listed, as sequenced in a study of shared clonotypes between healthy human individuals. Using immunoSEQ multiplex PCR, the repertoire was profiled, and TCRdb retains in-frame clones only, with some absent. The sample has some 1,900,000 clones, less than 95% seen once. Naivety among CD8 cells was defined by CD45RO negativity and positive CCR7 selection, thereby excluding terminally differentiated effector memory CD45RA+ cells. The sequenced material came from naive CD8+ T cells sorted from blood. Source of these receptors: a young man in good health.

The chain is built from TRBV27 and TRBJ2-7; TRBD1 is a possible D gene (6 bases). This CDR3 is built from 14 residues. V was clipped by 6 bases and J by 3 bases, with 15 bases between them. Germline lookup yields CDR1 MNHEY and CDR2 SMNVEV (reference sequence). The CDR3 DNA reads as TGTGCCAGCAGCCCCAGGGGTATAAGCTACGAGCAGTACTTC. Translation: CASSPRGISYEQYF.

The rearrangement links TRBV13 to TRBJ2-7, with D perhaps matching TRBD1 (6 bases). The germline V and J ends were trimmed by 2 bases and 6 bases, with 11 bases remaining between them. The CDR3 sequence is 13 residues long. Germline V gene data show CDR1 as PRHDT and CDR2 as FYEKMQ (reference sequence). CDR3 sequence reads: CASSLYSGVEQYF. CDR3 coding DNA: TGTGCCAGCAGCTTATACTCAGGGGTCGAGCAGTACTTC.

The chain combines TRBV30 with TRBJ2-2; D is unresolved. The CDR3 contains 15 residues. V lost 0 bases and J 6 bases, leaving 14 bases between the germline ends. Germline CDR1 and CDR2: GTSNPN and SVGIG (reference sequence). The CDR3 region has the DNA TGTGCCTGGAGTGTGTCGGCCTTAAACCCCGGGGAGCTGTTTTTT. Translated: CAWSVSALNPGELFF.

The chain links TRBV27 to TRBJ1-5; the match to TRBD1 covers 11 bases. There are 15 residues in the CDR3. V lost 2 bases, J lost 4 bases, and 1 base stayed unmatched. Germline V lookup: CDR1 MNHEY, CDR2 SMNVEV (reference sequence). The chain's CDR3 is CASSLGQGANQPQHF. The CDR3 nucleotides read TGTGCCAGCAGTTTAGGACAGGGGGCTAATCAGCCCCAGCATTTT.

This rearrangement joins TRBV6-5 to TRBJ2-1; D is ambiguous. Trimming removed 6 bases from V and 4 bases from J, with 7 bases in between. CDR1 and CDR2 from the germline V gene are MNHEY and SVGAGI. CDR3 length: 12 amino acids. The CDR3 nucleotides are TGTGCCAGCAGAGCTAATTACAATGAGCAGTTCTTC. Its protein is CASRANYNEQFF.

The rearrangement uses TRBV13 and TRBJ2-5; tentative D call: TRBD1 (5 bases). Germline CDR1 and CDR2: PRHDT and FYEKMQ (reference sequence). The V end lost 0 bases, the J end lost 4 bases, and 6 bases lay between the germline ends. This CDR3 is 13 amino acids long. The CDR3 coding sequence is TGTGCCAGCAGCTTAGGGGGGCCAGAGACCCAGTACTTC. Its protein is CASSLGGPETQYF.

This clone has just one count. The chain couples TRBV10-1 to TRBJ2-2; D ambiguous. The CDR3 totals 12 residues. V was shortened by 7 bases and J by 3 bases, with 6 bases between the two germline ends. CDR1 and CDR2 (germline): WNHNN, SYGVQD (reference sequence). The CDR3 bases are TGCGCCAGCATTGGCGACACCGGGGAGCTGTTTTTT. It yields the protein CASIGDTGELFF.

The chain recombines TRBV29-1 with TRBJ1-2; a weak D match, TRBD1 (6 bases). Germline V lookup: CDR1 SQVTM, CDR2 ANQGSEA. This CDR3 is 14 amino acids long. V was clipped by 1 base and J by 3 bases, with 12 bases between them. The DNA of the CDR3 is TGCAGCGTTGAAGCCGGGGGGCAGGACTATGGCTACACCTTC. Translated, it gives CSVEAGGQDYGYTF.

The chain uses TRBV7-6 and TRBJ2-7; 7 bases are shared with TRBD1. V was clipped by 3 bases and J by 2 bases; unmatched bases: 1. The CDR3 is 13 residues long. CDR1 and CDR2 (germline): SGHVS, FNYEAQ. CDR3 nucleotides: TGTGCCAGCAGCTTCAGGGGGACCTACGAGCAGTACTTC. Amino acid sequence: CASSFRGTYEQYF.

The rearrangement uses TRBV13 and TRBJ2-2, with a weak D call TRBD2 (6 bases). The CDR3 is made up of 12 amino acids. V was trimmed by 6 bases and J by 8 bases, leaving 10 bases between them. CDR1 and CDR2 (germline): PRHDT, FYEKMQ (reference sequence). The CDR3 loop is CASSWGEGELFF. The DNA of the CDR3 is TGTGCCAGCAGTTGGGGGGAAGGGGAGCTGTTTTTT.

This clone was found once. V usage is TRBV7-9 and J usage is TRBJ1-2; 7 nucleotides agree with TRBD1. There are 15 residues in the CDR3. Per the germline V gene, CDR1 is SEHNR and CDR2 is FQNEAQ (reference sequence). Trimming took 4 bases from V and 4 from J; bases not matched to a gene: 9. The CDR3 region is CASSSAEGAPYGYTF. CDR3 nucleotide sequence: TGTGCCAGCAGCTCGGCGGAGGGGGCCCCCTATGGCTACACCTTC.

CDR3 nucleotide sequence: TGCGCCAGCAGCCACTTCGGGAGGGGAGACGAGGATGAGCAGTTCTTC. Residues: CASSHFGRGDEDEQFF. The V and J genes are TRBV4-1 and TRBJ2-1, with 8 bases that match TRBD2. The CDR3 contains 16 residues. After removal of 3 bases from V and 8 bases from J, the junction contained 12 bases not matched to a gene. Germline CDR1 is MGHRA and CDR2 is YSYEKL.

This clone was counted once. J is TRBJ2-7 and V is TRBV5-1; 7 positions match TRBD2. V lost 4 bases and J lost 3; bases outside the gene matches: 4. The CDR3 sequence is 13 residues long. Germline V gene lookup returns CDR1 SGHRS and CDR2 YFSETQ. CDR3 bases: TGCGCCAGCAGCCACGGGGGGTACTACGAGCAGTACTTC. Its translation: CASSHGGYYEQYF.

The chain combines TRBV9 with TRBJ1-2, with D maybe TRBD1 (5 bases). This CDR3 has 16 residues. The germline V and J ends were trimmed by 3 bases and 4 bases, with 19 bases remaining between them. Germline CDR1 reads SGDLS; CDR2 reads YYNGEE. The CDR3 sequence: CASSAAGNPTLYGYTF. The DNA of the CDR3 is TGTGCCAGCAGCGCGGCAGGGAACCCCACTCTCTATGGCTACACCTTC. The full variable domain, rest sourced from reference TRBV9 and TRBJ1-2, is DSGVTQTPKHLITATGQRVTLRCSPRSGDLSVYWYQQSLDQGLQFLIQYYNGEERAKGNILERFSAQQFPDLHSELNLSSLELGDSALYFCASSAAGNPTLYGYTFGSGTRLTVV.

The rearrangement links TRBV6-1 to TRBJ1-1, with 7 bases that match TRBD1. CDR3 length: 14 amino acids. Germline V gene data show CDR1 as MNHNS and CDR2 as SASEGT. V lost 5 bases to trimming and J lost 4 bases; unmatched junction nucleotides: 7. This CDR3 is CASSNRQGGTEAFF. CDR3 nucleotide sequence: TGTGCCAGCAGTAATCGACAGGGAGGCACTGAAGCTTTCTTT.

On this clone itself: The sample contains more than one DNA sequence encoding this CDR3. V usage is TRBV6-5 and J usage is TRBJ1-1; D is unclear. There are 13 residues in the CDR3. The germline V gene encodes CDR1 MNHEY and CDR2 SVGAGI. V lost 2 bases to trimming and J lost 4 bases, with 8 bases between them. CDR3 protein: CASSYSGGTEAFF. As DNA, the CDR3 is TGTGCCAGCAGTTACAGTGGAGGCACTGAAGCTTTCTTT.

This clone was counted a single time. V gene TRBV11-2 combines with J gene TRBJ2-7, with TRBD1 matching 9 bases. Per germline, CDR1 SGHAT and CDR2 FQNNGV. J gave up 5 bases and V 1 base, and 12 bases lay outside the gene matches. CDR3 length equals 17 residues. CDR3 sequence: CASSLGNRGRMVDEQYF. CDR3 coding DNA: TGTGCCAGCAGCTTAGGGAACAGGGGGCGAATGGTGGACGAGCAGTACTTC. The complete variable domain, with remaining parts taken from reference TRBV11-2 and TRBJ2-7, reads EAGVAQSPRYKIIEKRQSVAFWCNPISGHATLYWYQQILGQGPKLLIQFQNNGVVDDSQLPKDRFSAERLKGVDSTLKIQPAKLEDSAVYLCASSLGNRGRMVDEQYFGPGTRLTVT.

A remark on this clone: Other DNA sequences in the same sample also yield this CDR3. This sequence joins TRBV29-1 and TRBJ2-7, with TRBD1 identical over 11 bases. The CDR3 runs 13 residues. The trim removed 6 bases at V and 2 bases at J, leaving 3 bases unmatched. Germline CDR1 is SQVTM and CDR2 is ANQGSEA. The CDR3 nucleotides are TGCAGCGTCGGGACAGGGGGTACCTACGAGCAGTACTTC. Protein sequence: CSVGTGGTYEQYF.